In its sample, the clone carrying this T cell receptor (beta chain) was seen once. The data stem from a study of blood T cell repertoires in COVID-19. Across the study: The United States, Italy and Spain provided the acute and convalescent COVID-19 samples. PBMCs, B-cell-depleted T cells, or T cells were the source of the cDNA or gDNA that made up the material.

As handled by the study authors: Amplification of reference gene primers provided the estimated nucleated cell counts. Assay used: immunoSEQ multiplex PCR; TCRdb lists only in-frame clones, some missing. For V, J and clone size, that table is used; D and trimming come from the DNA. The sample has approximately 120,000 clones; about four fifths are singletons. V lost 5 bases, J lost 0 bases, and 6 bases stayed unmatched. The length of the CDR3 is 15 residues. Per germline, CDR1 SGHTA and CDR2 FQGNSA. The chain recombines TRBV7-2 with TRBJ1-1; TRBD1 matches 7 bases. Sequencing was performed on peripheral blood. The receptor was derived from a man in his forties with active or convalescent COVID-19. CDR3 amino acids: CASSQRDSMNTEAFF. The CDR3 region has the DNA TGTGCCAGCAGCCAAAGGGACAGCATGAACACTGAAGCTTTCTTT.